This T cell receptor beta chain was documented in a study of T cells in Graves' hyperthyroidism and ophthalmopathy. There are a few counts of this clonotype. As yet, its antigen is unknown. This CDR3 spans 14 amino acids. The germline V gene encodes CDR1 LGHNA and CDR2 YNFKEQ. With 4 bases removed from V and 2 bases from J, the gap between germline ends came to 12 bases. TCR beta CDR3 regions were amplified from RNA transcripts. A set of HTBI primers served as the primers for a first-round RT-PCR of the TCR CDR3. TCRdb independently ran MiXCR on the multiplex PCR reads; one entry per CDR3 protein. The sample records around 300,000 distinct CDR3 sequences, 20% to 25% being singletons. Study results and caveats: Most thyroid-expanded clonotypes above 0.001 were also found in blood.

Out of approximately 10 ml of fresh peripheral blood came the PBMCs. The TCR sequence derives from a man aged 25-45 years with Graves' ophthalmopathy. The sequencing sample was made of blood. The rearrangement links TRBV4-2 to TRBJ2-7; possible D gene TRBD1, 5 bases. In DNA form, the CDR3 reads TGTGCCAGCAGCCCCAGGGTGGAAACCTACGAGCAGTACTTC. Its translation is CASSPRVETYEQYF.